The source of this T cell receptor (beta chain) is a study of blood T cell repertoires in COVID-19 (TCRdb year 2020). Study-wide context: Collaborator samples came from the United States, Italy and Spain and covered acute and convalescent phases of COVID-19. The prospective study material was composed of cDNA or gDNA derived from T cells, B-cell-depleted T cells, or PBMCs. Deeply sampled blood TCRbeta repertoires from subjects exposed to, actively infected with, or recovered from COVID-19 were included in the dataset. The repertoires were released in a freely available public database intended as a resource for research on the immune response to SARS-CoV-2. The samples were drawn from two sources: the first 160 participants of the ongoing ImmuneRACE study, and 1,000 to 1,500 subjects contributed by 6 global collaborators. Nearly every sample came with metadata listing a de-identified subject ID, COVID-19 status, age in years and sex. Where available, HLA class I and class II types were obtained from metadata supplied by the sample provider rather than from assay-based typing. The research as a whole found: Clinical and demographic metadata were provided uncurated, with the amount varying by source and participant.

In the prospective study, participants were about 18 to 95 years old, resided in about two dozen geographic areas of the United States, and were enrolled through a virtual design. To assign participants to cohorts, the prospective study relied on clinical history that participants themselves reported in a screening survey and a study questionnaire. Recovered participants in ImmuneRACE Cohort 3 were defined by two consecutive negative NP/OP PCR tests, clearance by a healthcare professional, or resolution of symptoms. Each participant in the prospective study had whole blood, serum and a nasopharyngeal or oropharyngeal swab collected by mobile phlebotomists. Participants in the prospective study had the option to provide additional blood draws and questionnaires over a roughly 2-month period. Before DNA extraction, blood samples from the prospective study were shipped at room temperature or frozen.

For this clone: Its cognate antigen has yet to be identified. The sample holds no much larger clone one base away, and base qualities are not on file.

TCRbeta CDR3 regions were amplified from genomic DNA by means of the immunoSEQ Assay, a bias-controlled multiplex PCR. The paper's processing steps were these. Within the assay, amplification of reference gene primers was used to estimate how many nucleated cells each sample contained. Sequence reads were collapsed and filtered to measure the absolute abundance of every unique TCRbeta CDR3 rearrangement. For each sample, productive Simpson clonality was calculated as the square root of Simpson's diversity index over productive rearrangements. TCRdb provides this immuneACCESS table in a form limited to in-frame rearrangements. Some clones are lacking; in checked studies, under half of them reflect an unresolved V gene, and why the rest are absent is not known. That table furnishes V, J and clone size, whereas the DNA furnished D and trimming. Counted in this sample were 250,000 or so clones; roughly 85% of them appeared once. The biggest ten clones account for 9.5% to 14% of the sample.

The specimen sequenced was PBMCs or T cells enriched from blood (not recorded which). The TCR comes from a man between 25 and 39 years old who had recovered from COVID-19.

The DNA sequence is given as TGTGCCAGCAGTTACCGTCAAAATGCGGGTCGGCCGTTCTTC. Its protein reads: CASSYRQNAGRPFF. The chain is assembled from TRBV6-5 and TRBJ2-1, and perhaps TRBD2 as D gene, on 5 matching bases. From the cysteine up to the phenylalanine, the CDR3 has a length of 14 residues. This entry keeps only the CDR3 DNA: 42 bases, framed from base 1. CDR1 and CDR2, per the germline V gene, are MNHEY and SVGAGI. V was cut back by 2 bases and J by 15 bases, leaving a gap of 20 bases between them.